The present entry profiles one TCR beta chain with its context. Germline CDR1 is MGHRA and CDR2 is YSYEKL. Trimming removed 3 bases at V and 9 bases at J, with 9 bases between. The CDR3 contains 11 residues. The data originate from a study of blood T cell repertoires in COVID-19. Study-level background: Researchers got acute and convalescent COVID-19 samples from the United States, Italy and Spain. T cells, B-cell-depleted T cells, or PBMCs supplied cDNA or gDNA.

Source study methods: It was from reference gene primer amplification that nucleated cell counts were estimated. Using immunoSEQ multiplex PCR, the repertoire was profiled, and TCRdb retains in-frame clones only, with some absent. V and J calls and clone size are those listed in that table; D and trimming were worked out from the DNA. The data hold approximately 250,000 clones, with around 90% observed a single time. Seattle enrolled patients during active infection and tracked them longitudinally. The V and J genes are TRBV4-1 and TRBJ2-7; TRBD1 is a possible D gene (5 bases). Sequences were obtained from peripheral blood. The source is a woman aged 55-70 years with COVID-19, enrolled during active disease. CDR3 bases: TGCGCCAGCAGCCACGGACACGGGCAGTACTTC. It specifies CASSHGHGQYF.